This T cell receptor (beta chain) comes out of a study of Ad26.COV2.S vaccination and SARS-CoV-2 variants (TCRdb year 2021). Background for the entire study: Donors in the vaccine arm were drawn from COV1001, a multicentre, randomized, double-blind, placebo-controlled phase I-IIa trial testing Ad26.COV2.S in healthy adults. Participants in the trial were split at random into five groups of five each, receiving low-dose or high-dose Ad26.COV2.S once or twice, or else placebo on both occasions. A total of some 30 samples were included in the TCR-sequenced set, comprising 19 Ad26.COV2.S vaccine recipients, 5 placebo recipients and 8 SARS-CoV-2 convalescent individuals. Ad26.COV2.S was given intramuscularly at 5x10^10 or 1x10^11 viral particles, as a single shot or as two shots 56 days apart. Sequencing of the TCRbeta repertoire served to evaluate the specificity and breadth of SARS-CoV-2-reactive T cell receptors following Ad26.COV2.S vaccination. Investigators did not know the trial group allocation while performing experiments and assessing outcomes.

Taken with the paper, the label for treatment or condition translates to: roughly 19 received Ad26.COV2.S at low or high dose, single or two shots; 5 received placebo; per-sample allocation not given. For vaccine and placebo recipients, repertoires were sequenced using samples collected on day 63 after the first injection. In Cohort 1b, about two dozen adults aged 18-55 years were enrolled at a single site in Boston, USA, between 29 July and 7 August 2020. Ad26.COV2.S was a replication-incompetent adenovirus type 26 vector expressing a prefusion-stabilized SARS-CoV-2 spike protein from the original Wuhan strain. A remark on this clone: Its target antigen remains unknown. Base qualities are not provided; no much larger clone lies one nucleotide away.

The immunoSEQ Assay was the method used to sequence TCRbeta CDR3 regions. After extraction, genomic DNA underwent amplification by bias-controlled multiplex PCR, followed by high-throughput sequencing. On the authors' methods: Collapsing and filtering of sequences were performed to quantify the absolute abundance of each unique TCRbeta CDR3 region. Usable DNA was measured by amplifying reference genes present in all nucleated cells, and TCRbeta template counts were normalized to that usable DNA to estimate T cell fraction. Repertoire TCRs were annotated as SARS-CoV-2-specific by exact matching of V gene, CDR3 amino acid sequence and J gene to a known reactive TCR set. The reference SARS-CoV-2 TCR set was obtained from MIRA and was filtered for enrichment in COVID-19-positive ImmuneCODE repertoires, whereby public or cross-reactive TCRs were removed. Based on the MIRA antigens, annotated TCRs were further analysed at the level of specific ORF or position within ORF. Breadth was defined as the number of annotated unique rearrangements divided by the total number of unique productive rearrangements, and depth was defined as the summed frequency of the annotated unique rearrangements. Two-sided Wilcoxon rank-sum tests were used to compare TCR breadth between groups. This immuneACCESS table, as held by TCRdb, lists in-frame sequences with V and J called but not all clones. Of the missing ones, under half trace to an unresolved V gene in checked studies; the others have no known cause. For V, J and clone size, that table is used; D and trimming come from the DNA. Counted in this sample were approximately 340,000 clones; about 85% of them appeared once. The leading ten clones occupy less than 4% of the sample.

General findings and caveats noted by the study authors: After vaccination, substantial breadth of spike-specific CD8+ and CD4+ T cell responses was reported. Compared with placebo recipients, Ad26.COV2.S recipients showed higher spike-specific TCR breadth (P = 0.0014). The study was not powered for comparison of responses between vaccine doses or regimens. Non-spike TCR breadth was comparable between vaccine and placebo recipients, consistent with the vaccine containing only spike. The authors noted that the TCR breadth and depth analyses may have underestimated total T cell responses.

The source was peripheral blood, collected in a trial of Ad26.COV2.S vaccine versus placebo. This receptor was obtained from a person between 18 and 60 years old who received the Ad26.COV2.S COVID-19 vaccine or a placebo.

The CDR3 in this case is CASSPGLAGALTDEQFF. The nucleotide sequence reads TGTGCCAGCAGCCCCGGACTAGCGGGAGCCCTTACCGATGAGCAGTTCTTC. In this chain, TRBV11-2 is recombined with TRBJ2-1; TRBD2 fits 13 bases in the junction. V is cut back by 5 bases and J by 8 bases, with 12 bases in the junction unmatched. The CDR3 covers 17 residues, taking in both the cysteine and the phenylalanine. Here the CDR3 DNA is all that survives: 51 bases in frame from base 1. CDR1 SGHAT and CDR2 FQNNGV were looked up in the germline V gene.